These T cell receptor beta chains were read from a single sample in a study of blood T cell repertoires in COVID-19. Assay used: immunoSEQ multiplex PCR; TCRdb lists only in-frame clones, some missing. Of some 64,000 clones detected, 84% appear once; the ten largest clones hold 16%. Sequenced: peripheral blood. The receptors were gathered from a man aged 55 to 69 with COVID-19, enrolled during active disease. CDR3s include the opening cysteine and the closing phenylalanine or tryptophan. The D gene is left open where the match is weak. Some rows have no size entry. The others give once, few or many, or a class for an expanded clone.

CDR3 DNA: TGTGCCAGCAGCGTAGACCCGGACACCCACGAGCAGTACTTC; CDR3 protein: CASSVDPDTHEQYF; D gene: .; V gene: TRBV9; clone size: .; J gene: TRBJ2-7
CDR3 DNA: TGTGCCAGCAGCTTCGCGGGAGAAGAGACCCAGTACTTC; CDR3 protein: CASSFAGEETQYF; D gene: TRBD2; V gene: TRBV7-9; clone size: .; J gene: TRBJ2-5
CDR3 DNA: TGTGCCAGCAGCCGACGGGGGGAGTCCTACAATGAGCAGTTCTTC; CDR3 protein: CASSRRGESYNEQFF; D gene: TRBD2; V gene: TRBV3-1/TRBV3-2; clone size: .; J gene: TRBJ2-1
CDR3 DNA: TGTGCCAGCAGCCCCGGAGGACAGGTCGGTGGCTACACCTTC; CDR3 protein: CASSPGGQVGGYTF; D gene: TRBD1; V gene: TRBV7-3; clone size: .; J gene: TRBJ1-2
CDR3 DNA: TGCACCAGCAGCCAACAAGACTCCGGTCTCCACACCGGGGAGCTGTTTTTT; CDR3 protein: CTSSQQDSGLHTGELFF; D gene: .; V gene: TRBV1; clone size: .; J gene: TRBJ2-2
CDR3 DNA: TGTGCCAGCAGCTTAAGAGGACAGGGGTCAGGGGAAGCTTTCTTT; CDR3 protein: CASSLRGQGSGEAFF; D gene: TRBD1; V gene: TRBV13; clone size: .; J gene: TRBJ1-1
CDR3 DNA: TGCGCCAGCAGCTTTGAAGGGGCGGATTATGGCTACACCTTC; CDR3 protein: CASSFEGADYGYTF; D gene: .; V gene: TRBV5-1; clone size: .; J gene: TRBJ1-2
CDR3 DNA: TGTGCCAGCAGTTTCCTCTCGGGGGGCGTCACTGAAGCTTTCTTT; CDR3 protein: CASSFLSGGVTEAFF; D gene: .; V gene: TRBV27; clone size: .; J gene: TRBJ1-1
CDR3 DNA: TGCGCCAGCAGCCTGGGACAGGGGGCACTCTCTGGAAACACCATATATTTT; CDR3 protein: CASSLGQGALSGNTIYF; D gene: TRBD1; V gene: TRBV5-1; clone size: once; J gene: TRBJ1-3
CDR3 DNA: TGTGCCAGCAGCCAAGGGACAGGGGGAAACTACGAGCAGTACTTC; CDR3 protein: CASSQGTGGNYEQYF; D gene: TRBD1; V gene: TRBV3-1/TRBV3-2; clone size: .; J gene: TRBJ2-7